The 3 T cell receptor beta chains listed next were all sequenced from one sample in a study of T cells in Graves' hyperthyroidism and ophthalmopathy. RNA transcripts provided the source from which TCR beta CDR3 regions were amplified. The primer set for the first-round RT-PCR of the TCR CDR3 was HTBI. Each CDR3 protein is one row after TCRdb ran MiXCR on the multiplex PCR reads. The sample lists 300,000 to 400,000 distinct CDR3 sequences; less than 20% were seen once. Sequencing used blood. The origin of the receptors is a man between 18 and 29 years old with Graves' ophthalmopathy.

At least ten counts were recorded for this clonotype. The DNA of the CDR3 is TGCGCCAGCAGCTTGGAGTTGGTAGTGGGGTACAATGAGCAGTTCTTC. Translation: CASSLELVVGYNEQFF. V is TRBV5-1 and J is TRBJ2-1; no firm D call. Germline CDR1 SGHRS, CDR2 YFSETQ. The CDR3 runs 16 residues. Trimming removed 0 bases from V and 4 bases from J, with 14 bases in between.

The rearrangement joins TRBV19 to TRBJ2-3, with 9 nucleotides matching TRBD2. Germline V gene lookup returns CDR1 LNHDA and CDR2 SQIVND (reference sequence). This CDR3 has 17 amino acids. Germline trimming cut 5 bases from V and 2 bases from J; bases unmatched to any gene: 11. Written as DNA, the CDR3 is TGTGCCAGTAGTGCGGGGGGGGGGAGAAGGGCCACAGATACGCAGTATTTT. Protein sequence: CASSAGGGRRATDTQYF. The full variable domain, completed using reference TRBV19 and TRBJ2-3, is DGGITQSPKYLFRKEGQNVTLSCEQNLNHDAMYWYRQDPGQGLRLIYYSQIVNDFQKGDIAEGYSVSREKKESFPLTVTSAQKNPTAFYLCASSAGGGRRATDTQYFGPGTRLTVL.

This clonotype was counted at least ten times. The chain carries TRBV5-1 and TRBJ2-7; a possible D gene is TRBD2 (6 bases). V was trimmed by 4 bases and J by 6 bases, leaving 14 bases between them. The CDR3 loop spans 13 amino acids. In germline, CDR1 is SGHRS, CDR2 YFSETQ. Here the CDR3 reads CASSRTLGGEQYF. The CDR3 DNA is TGCGCCAGCAGCCGGACGCTCGGGGGCGAGCAGTACTTC.